These 28 T cell receptor beta chains share one sample of origin, sequenced in a study of T cell clones after liver transplantation. Only in-frame clones appear in the TCRdb table, and some are missing; sequencing was by immunoSEQ multiplex PCR. The sample holds fewer than 25,000 clones; 90% to 95% are singletons and the top ten take about 25%. The sample was CD8+ T cells from blood, taken roughly 26 months after liver transplant. These receptors all come from a human patient who received a liver transplant. Some T cells could come from the graft donor.

This clone was detected a few times. The rearrangement links TRBV4-1 to TRBJ2-5; TRBD2 matches 8 bases. V was clipped by 0 bases and J by 3 bases; unmatched bases: 9. Per germline, CDR1 MGHRA and CDR2 YSYEKL. CDR3 length: 17 residues. In DNA form, the CDR3 reads TGCGCCAGCAGCCAAGATGTTGGGCTAGCGGGTAAAGAGACCCAGTACTTC. Protein sequence: CASSQDVGLAGKETQYF.

The chain couples TRBV5-1 to TRBJ2-1; 11 nucleotides match TRBD2. The CDR3 extends over 15 amino acids. Germline CDR1 is SGHRS and CDR2 is YFSETQ. J was trimmed by 3 bases and V by 4 bases; bases with no gene match: 3. In DNA, the CDR3 is TGCGCCAGCAGCCAGGGACTAGCGGACTACAATGAGCAGTTCTTC. Residues: CASSQGLADYNEQFF.

The gene calls are TRBV7-3 and TRBJ1-1; D remains unclear. Trimming left V 0 bases short and J 10 bases short, with 12 bases between. The CDR3 is made up of 13 amino acids. Germline values: CDR1 SGHTA, CDR2 FQGTGA. The CDR3 here is CASSLTASAPAFF. DNA for the CDR3: TGTGCCAGCAGCTTAACGGCATCCGCCCCAGCTTTCTTT.

The rearrangement joins TRBV2 to TRBJ1-1; D uncertain. This CDR3 contains 11 residues. V lost 7 bases, J lost 5 bases, and 8 bases lay in between. Germline assignment: CDR1 SNHLY and CDR2 FYNNEI. CDR3 nucleotides: TGTGCCAGCAACCGGGGAACTGAAGCTTTCTTT. Its translation: CASNRGTEAFF. The variable domain in full, with the rest retrieved from reference TRBV2 and TRBJ1-1, is EPEVTQTPSHQVTQMGQEVILRCVPISNHLYFYWYRQILGQKVEFLVSFYNNEISEKSEIFDDQFSVERPDGSNFTLKIRSTKLEDSAMYFCASNRGTEAFFGQGTRLTVV.

This chain joins TRBV7-8 and TRBJ1-5, with no clear D. The CDR3 consists of 16 residues. CDR1 is SGHVS, CDR2 FQNEAQ, per germline. Trimming removed 0 bases at V and 0 bases at J, with 9 bases between. The CDR3 coding sequence is TGTGCCAGCAGCTTAGCGGCAGCTGATAGCAATCAGCCCCAGCATTTT. It encodes CASSLAAADSNQPQHF.

This clone was observed once. The gene calls are TRBV7-2 and TRBJ2-7; no firm D call. From germline, CDR1 is SGHTA and CDR2 FQGNSA. V dropped 1 base and J dropped 0 bases, with 13 bases sitting between them. This CDR3 is built from 16 residues. The CDR3 here is CASSLEVAQASYEQYF. The DNA of the CDR3 is TGTGCCAGCAGCTTAGAGGTCGCCCAGGCCTCCTACGAGCAGTACTTC.

This chain links TRBV7-9 with TRBJ2-4; a weak D match, TRBD2 (5 bases). Germline CDR1 SEHNR, CDR2 FQNEAQ (reference sequence). This CDR3 is built from 15 residues. The germline V and J ends were trimmed by 1 base and 8 bases, with 15 bases remaining between them. The CDR3 sequence is CASSLGSRAGDIQYF. CDR3 nucleotide sequence: TGTGCCAGCAGCTTAGGGAGCAGAGCCGGGGACATTCAGTACTTC. The full variable domain, completed using reference TRBV7-9 and TRBJ2-4, is DTGVSQNPRHKITKRGQNVTFRCDPISEHNRLYWYRQTLGQGPEFLTYFQNEAQLEKSRLLSDRFSAERPKGSFSTLEIQRTEQGDSAMYLCASSLGSRAGDIQYFGAGTRLSVL.

The chain carries TRBV28 and TRBJ2-7, with D perhaps TRBD1 (6 bases). With 2 bases removed from V and 0 bases from J, the gap between germline ends came to 8 bases. The CDR3 contains 14 residues. Germline V CDR1 and CDR2: MDHEN, SYDVKM. The CDR3 reads CASSLTGSSYEQYF. DNA for the CDR3: TGTGCCAGCAGTTTAACAGGGAGCTCCTACGAGCAGTACTTC.

This chain links TRBV29-1 with TRBJ2-7, with D possibly matching TRBD1 (6 bases). The CDR3 is 13 residues long. CDR1 and CDR2 from the germline V gene are SQVTM and ANQGSEA. V lost 2 bases to trimming and J lost 2 bases, with 10 bases between them. The CDR3 loop reads CSVERQDTYEQYF. The CDR3 DNA reads TGCAGCGTTGAAAGACAGGATACCTACGAGCAGTACTTC.

The chain combines TRBV10-3 with TRBJ2-2; perhaps TRBD2 as D (6 bases). Germline V gene data show CDR1 as ENHRY and CDR2 as SYGVKD. Trimming removed 3 bases from V and 4 bases from J, with 12 bases in between. The CDR3 has 15 residues. This chain's CDR3 is CAISDSGEGTGELFF. The DNA for the CDR3 is TGTGCCATCAGTGATTCGGGAGAAGGCACCGGGGAGCTGTTTTTT.

The gene calls are TRBV4-1 and TRBJ1-2; 10 bases map to TRBD1. The CDR3 runs 16 residues. Germline assignment: CDR1 MGHRA and CDR2 YSYEKL. Germline trimming cut 1 base from V and 5 bases from J; bases unmatched to any gene: 7. Here the CDR3 DNA reads TGCGCCAGCAGCCAAGTTCTTGGGGACAGGGGATATGGCTACACCTTC. The encoded protein is CASSQVLGDRGYGYTF.

This chain uses TRBV5-1 with TRBJ2-1; D call uncertain. Deletions cut 4 bases from V and 3 bases from J, with 8 bases between. Looked up from germline, CDR1 is SGHRS and CDR2 is YFSETQ. This CDR3 comprises 13 residues. The CDR3 sequence: CASSPSYYNEQFF. DNA for the CDR3: TGCGCCAGCAGCCCCTCTTACTACAATGAGCAGTTCTTC. The full variable domain, with the rest looked up from reference TRBV5-1 and TRBJ2-1, is KAGVTQTPRYLIKTRGQQVTLSCSPISGHRSVSWYQQTPGQGLQFLFEYFSETQRNKGNFPGRFSGRQFSNSRSEMNVSTLELGDSALYLCASSPSYYNEQFFGPGTRLTVL.

This chain links TRBV27 with TRBJ2-3, with 12 bases matching TRBD2. CDR1 and CDR2 (germline): MNHEY, SMNVEV (reference sequence). Germline trimming cut 4 bases from V and 5 bases from J; bases unmatched to any gene: 4. The CDR3 runs 15 residues. The CDR3 spells CASSWTSGTVDTQYF. CDR3 coding DNA: TGTGCCAGCAGTTGGACTAGCGGGACTGTAGATACGCAGTATTTT.

Remarks on this clone: The junction and the germline gene differ at one end; a read error may be behind it. The CDR3 region is CASSPSKGSGANVLTF. The CDR3, as DNA: TGTGCTAGCAGTCCATCGAAGGGCTCTGGGGCCAACGTCCTGACTTTC. The chain recombines TRBV7-7 with TRBJ2-6; D is uncertain. There are 16 residues in the CDR3. CDR1 SSHAT and CDR2 FNYEAQ come from the germline V gene (reference sequence).

CDR3: CASSVDGVTTEAFF. The CDR3 DNA follows: TGTGCCAGCAGCGTAGATGGGGTGACCACTGAAGCTTTCTTT. The V call is TRBV9, the J call TRBJ1-1, with D uncertain. The CDR3 extends over 14 amino acids. The ends were cut back, 0 bases at V and 4 bases at J, with 10 bases in the middle. Germline CDR1 and CDR2: SGDLS and YYNGEE.

Written as DNA, the CDR3 is TGCGCCAGCAGCCAAGGTCTAGCGGGAGGAAATGAGCAGTTCTTC. It encodes CASSQGLAGGNEQFF. The J gene is TRBJ2-1, the V gene TRBV4-1, with TRBD2 matching over 11 bases. CDR1 is MGHRA, CDR2 YSYEKL, per germline. V gave up 1 base and J gave up 7 bases; unmatched junction bases: 3. CDR3 length equals 15 residues.

The chain combines TRBV6-5 with TRBJ2-7, with D perhaps TRBD1 (6 bases). V was cut by 5 bases and J by 2 bases, with 16 bases left in between. The CDR3 runs 15 residues. The germline V gene encodes CDR1 MNHEY and CDR2 SVGAGI. CDR3 sequence (DNA): TGTGCCAGCAGTCGTTCCGGGACACTAACCTACGAGCAGTACTTC. Residues: CASSRSGTLTYEQYF.

The chain couples TRBV18 to TRBJ2-5; TRBD1 might be the D (6 bases). V lost 3 bases, J lost 5 bases, and 16 bases lay in between. This CDR3 contains 15 residues. Germline V gene lookup returns CDR1 KGHSH and CDR2 LQKENI. The CDR3 protein is CASSPMRTAGETQYF. CDR3 DNA: TGTGCCAGCTCACCGATGAGGACAGCCGGGGAGACCCAGTACTTC.

This sequence joins TRBV27 and TRBJ1-1; perhaps TRBD1 as D (6 bases). This CDR3 comprises 13 residues. Deletions cut 5 bases from V and 1 base from J, with 8 bases between. Germline V gene lookup returns CDR1 MNHEY and CDR2 SMNVEV (reference sequence). The CDR3 region is CASSIQGNTEAFF. CDR3 nucleotides: TGTGCCAGCAGTATACAGGGGAACACTGAAGCTTTCTTT.

V usage is TRBV21-1 and J usage is TRBJ1-1. TRBV21-1 is labeled a pseudogene. The CDR3 spans 16 residues. The CDR3 DNA reads as TGTGCCAGCAGGTTCCGGCTAGCTACCAATCGCACTGAAGCTTTCTTT. Residues: CASRFRLATNRTEAFF.

The V call is TRBV27, the J call TRBJ2-7; 13 bases match TRBD2. The CDR3 has 14 residues. After removal of 2 bases from V and 5 bases from J, the junction contained 0 bases not matched to a gene. Germline V gene lookup returns CDR1 MNHEY and CDR2 SMNVEV (reference sequence). As DNA, the CDR3 is TGTGCCAGCAGTTTAGGGACTAGCGGGAACGAGCAGTACTTC. Translating it yields CASSLGTSGNEQYF.

The V and J genes are TRBV19 and TRBJ1-1; D perhaps matches TRBD1 (6 bases). Trimming cost V 1 base and J 4 bases, with 10 bases left between them. The germline CDR1 and CDR2 sequences are LNHDA and SQIVND (reference sequence). The CDR3 is 14 amino acids. CDR3 amino acids: CASSIGQGITEAFF. The CDR3 nucleotides read TGTGCCAGTAGTATAGGGCAGGGGATCACTGAAGCTTTCTTT.

The chain recombines TRBV7-2 with TRBJ2-3; 10 positions agree with TRBD1. After removal of 8 bases from V and 2 bases from J, the junction contained 19 bases not matched to a gene. This CDR3 contains 19 residues. CDR1 is SGHTA and CDR2 is FQGNSA in the germline V gene. CDR3 protein: CASSRVGDRGSITTDTQYF. CDR3 DNA: TGTGCCAGCTCCCGAGTGGGGGACAGGGGCAGTATCACCACAGATACGCAGTATTTT.

The chain links TRBV7-3 to TRBJ2-3, with unresolved D. Germline CDR1 reads SGHTA; CDR2 reads FQGTGA. Trimming took 5 bases from V and 4 from J, leaving 10 bases between them. The CDR3 is 13 residues long. The CDR3 sequence: CASSPSPADTQYF. The CDR3 DNA reads TGTGCCAGCAGCCCCAGTCCGGCAGATACGCAGTATTTT.

The chain employs TRBV27 and TRBJ1-4, with 9 bases aligning to TRBD1. J lost 12 bases, V lost 7 bases, and 9 bases had no gene match. Germline assignment: CDR1 MNHEY and CDR2 SMNVEV (reference sequence). This CDR3 is 13 amino acids long. In DNA, the CDR3 is TGTGCCAGCAAGGGACAGGGTCCCTCAGAACTGTTTTTT. The encoded protein is CASKGQGPSELFF.

This chain connects TRBV19 to TRBJ2-5; D is uncertain. This CDR3 has 14 residues. Trimming stripped 3 bases from V and 2 bases from J, with 10 bases between. Germline V gives CDR1 LNHDA, CDR2 SQIVND (reference sequence). The CDR3 loop reads CASSMLDGQETQYF. CDR3 nucleotides: TGTGCCAGTAGTATGTTGGACGGACAAGAGACCCAGTACTTC. Combining the CDR3 with reference TRBV19 and TRBJ2-5 gives the whole variable domain DGGITQSPKYLFRKEGQNVTLSCEQNLNHDAMYWYRQDPGQGLRLIYYSQIVNDFQKGDIAEGYSVSREKKESFPLTVTSAQKNPTAFYLCASSMLDGQETQYFGPGTRLLVL.

The chain couples TRBV27 to TRBJ1-2; TRBD1 is a possible D gene (6 bases). V lost 2 bases to trimming and J lost 8 bases, with 12 bases between them. Germline V gene lookup returns CDR1 MNHEY and CDR2 SMNVEV (reference sequence). The CDR3 spans 13 residues. The CDR3 sequence: CASSLAGDGGYTF. The CDR3 DNA follows: TGTGCCAGCAGTTTAGCAGGGGATGGGGGCTACACCTTC.

The chain is built from TRBV6-5 and TRBJ2-7, with TRBD1 matching over 12 bases. Germline CDR1 and CDR2: MNHEY and SVGAGI. The CDR3 has 14 residues. V trimming: 4 bases; J trimming: 5 bases; junction bases outside the gene matches: 3. The CDR3 loop is CASSSGTGGHEQYF. The CDR3 DNA follows: TGTGCCAGCAGTTCCGGGACAGGGGGCCACGAGCAGTACTTC.